This entry describes one T cell receptor (beta chain). Its specificity is unknown. The sample originates from a study of shared clonotypes between healthy human individuals. Study conclusions and caveats: Naive CD4 clonotypes were shared across a handful of donors at roughly 4.6%.

With V trimmed by 2 bases and J by 0 bases, 4 bases remained unmatched. Germline V gene lookup returns CDR1 SGHVS and CDR2 FQNEAQ. The CDR3 is made up of 15 amino acids. The genomic DNA of each subset was split evenly across several immunoSEQ plates. In the source study's methods: ImmunoSEQ yielded junction-only sequences lacking quality scores, so filtering differed. Sequencing was performed with immunoSEQ multiplex PCR; in TCRdb, only in-frame clones are kept and a portion is missing. The V and J calls and clone size come from that table; D and trimming were worked out from the DNA. The repertoire holds millions of clones, with just over 90% as singletons.

V usage is TRBV7-8 and J usage is TRBJ2-7; 7 nucleotides line up with TRBD1. The sequence was obtained from a young man in good health. Sequenced sample: naive CD4+ T cells sorted from blood. Subset of the sample: CD45RA+ positively selected. The CDR3 coding sequence is TGTGCCAGCAGCTTACCCCGGGACAGCTCCTACGAGCAGTACTTC. Its translation is CASSLPRDSSYEQYF.